What follows is one T cell receptor (beta chain) and its context. Its cognate antigen has yet to be identified. No base qualities exist here, and no much larger clone lies one base off it. The time point label on this specimen signifies: individuals recovered from natural SARS-CoV-2 infection. These data come from a study of Ad26.COV2.S vaccination and SARS-CoV-2 variants (dated by TCRdb to about 2021). The study in broad terms: TCRbeta repertoire sequencing served as the tool for gauging how specific and how broad the SARS-CoV-2-reactive T cell receptors were following Ad26.COV2.S vaccination. A total of some 30 samples were included in the TCR-sequenced set, comprising roughly 19 Ad26.COV2.S vaccine recipients, 5 placebo recipients and 8 SARS-CoV-2 convalescent individuals.

The immunoSEQ Assay was the method used to sequence TCRbeta CDR3 regions. After extraction, genomic DNA underwent amplification by bias-controlled multiplex PCR, followed by high-throughput sequencing. Concerning the study's data processing: To quantify the absolute abundance of every unique TCRbeta CDR3 region, sequences were collapsed and filtered. T cell fraction was estimated by normalizing TCRbeta template counts to usable DNA, which was measured by amplifying reference genes present in all nucleated cells. Repertoire TCRs were annotated as SARS-CoV-2-specific by exact matching of V gene, CDR3 amino acid sequence and J gene to a known reactive TCR set. The reference SARS-CoV-2 TCR set was obtained from MIRA and was filtered for enrichment in COVID-19-positive ImmuneCODE repertoires, whereby public or cross-reactive TCRs were removed. Using the MIRA antigens, annotated TCRs were further analysed by specific ORF or by position within an ORF. Breadth was defined as annotated unique rearrangements over total unique productive rearrangements; depth was the summed frequency of those rearrangements. TCR breadth was compared between groups using two-sided Wilcoxon rank-sum tests. TCRdb limited this immuneACCESS table to in-frame rearrangements with V and J called. A share of clones is missing; checked studies link under half to unresolved V genes, and the rest is unexplained. V, J and clone size are those of that table, while D and trimming were read from the DNA. The sample table shows under 150,000 clones, and 86% are seen once. The ten largest make up 4% to 6% of the sample.

The study at large found these results: After vaccination, substantial breadth of spike-specific CD8+ and CD4+ T cell responses was reported. Compared with placebo recipients, Ad26.COV2.S recipients showed higher spike-specific TCR breadth (P = 0.0014). Vaccine and placebo recipients had similar non-spike TCR breadth, a finding consistent with the vaccine containing only spike. The authors noted that total T cell responses may have been underestimated by the TCR breadth and depth analyses.

The source was peripheral blood, collected after recovery from COVID-19. This clonotype originated in a human donor who had recovered from COVID-19.

The CDR3 protein is CASSPPERNTIYF. The DNA sequence is given as TGTGCCAGCAGTCCACCCGAGAGAAACACCATATATTTT. The chain links TRBV6-5 with TRBJ1-3; the D gene identity is not certain. Based on the germline V gene, the CDR1 and CDR2 sequences are MNHEY and SVGAGI. A distance of 10 bases separates the germline ends of V and J, which lose 5 bases and 5 bases respectively. Its CDR3 holds 13 amino acids, cysteine through phenylalanine. Only the CDR3 portion is preserved as DNA: 39 bases, with reading frame beginning at the first base.